This T cell receptor (beta chain) was identified during a study of blood T cell repertoires in COVID-19. Study information: Sites in the United States, Italy and Spain provided acute and convalescent COVID-19 samples.

CDR3 length: 13 residues. The J segment lost 6 bases and the V segment lost 5 bases, leaving 5 bases of the junction unmatched. Using immunoSEQ multiplex PCR, the repertoire was profiled, and TCRdb retains in-frame clones only, with some absent. There are over 90,000 clones in the sample; approximately 87% occur only once, and roughly 15% lies in the top ten. The sequenced material came from peripheral blood. The sequence came from a human donor in a cohort sampled during active COVID-19. The chain joins TRBV12-3 or TRBV12-4 to TRBJ1-1, with 8 positions matching TRBD1. CDR3 nucleotides: TGTGCCAGCAGTAAAGGACAGGGCCCTGAAGCTTTCTTT. Translated, it gives CASSKGQGPEAFF.